Shown below are 8 T cell receptor beta chains from a single sample sequenced in a study of CXCR3-negative and CXCR3-positive naive CD8 T cells (dated by TCRdb to about 2019). Sequencing relied on a NextSeq 550. The Human TCR Profiling Kit (MiLaboratory) was used to prepare UMI-labeled 5' RACE TRB cDNA libraries. With the reads reprocessed by TCRdb, a single entry stands for each CDR3 protein sequence and no DNA is reported. This sample's records show 90,000 to 95,000 distinct CDR3 sequences. The ten biggest clones cover about 1.5% of the sample. Sequenced material: naive CXCR3- CD8+ T cells from blood. Taken with the paper, the label for cell subset or site translates to: CD45RO-CCR7+CD27+CD95- naive CD8+ T cells lacking CXCR3 (TNR3-). The receptors were sampled from a human donor in good health. Some clones in this sample may be carry-over from other donors' samples.

The rearrangement joins TRBV7-3 to TRBJ2-1; TCRdb designates TRBD1, a call that cannot be tested without DNA. The CDR3 consists of 17 residues. Germline CDR1 reads SGHTA; CDR2 reads FQGTGA. The CDR3 is CASSSPPDPDPMDEQFF.

This chain joins TRBV5-4 and TRBJ2-5; the TRBD2 assignment by TCRdb is unverifiable without DNA. The germline gives CDR1 SGHNT, CDR2 YYREEE (reference sequence). The CDR3 spans 18 residues. CDR3 residues: CASSLSRLAGQWGETQYF.

The chain combines TRBV7-9 with TRBJ2-1; TCRdb indicates TRBD1, and absent DNA this call remains unverified. This CDR3 is built from 15 residues. Germline lookup yields CDR1 SEHNR and CDR2 FQNEAQ (reference sequence). CDR3 loop: CASSPRLTVGDEQFF.

This chain uses TRBV5-4 with TRBJ2-1; the TCRdb D gene call, TRBD2, has no DNA to confirm it. Germline-derived CDR1 and CDR2 are SGHNT and YYREEE (reference sequence). CDR3 size: 15 residues. The CDR3 reads CASSRSSGGFGEQFF.

The rearrangement uses TRBV7-8 and TRBJ2-7; TCRdb picks TRBD1, but there is no DNA to check that call. Germline loops: CDR1 SGHVS, CDR2 FQNEAQ. The CDR3 runs 14 residues. CDR3 sequence: CASSTRGSGYEQYF.

The chain joins TRBV6-5 to TRBJ2-5; TCRdb designates TRBD1, a call that cannot be tested without DNA. CDR1 MNHEY and CDR2 SVGAGI come from the germline V gene. The CDR3 totals 14 residues. The CDR3 loop is CASSYRGTEETQYF.

V usage is TRBV6-4 and J usage is TRBJ2-3; with no DNA, the TCRdb D assignment of TRBD1 cannot be verified. Germline values: CDR1 MRHNA, CDR2 SNTAGT. The CDR3 totals 15 residues. CDR3: CASSVQGEATDTQYF.

The rearrangement links TRBV7-9 to TRBJ2-2. Germline lookup yields CDR1 SEHNR and CDR2 FQNEAQ (reference sequence). This CDR3 has 12 amino acids. CDR3 sequence: CASSFAWGELFF.